This is a list of T cell receptor beta chains from one sample in a study of T-cell reconstitution after alpha-beta-depleted transplantation in children. TCRdb used MiXCR to reprocess the PCR reads, holding one entry per CDR3 protein. The table includes fewer than 250,000 distinct CDR3 sequences, 8.2% detected once. The material sequenced was PBMCs, mostly from graft donor cells, taken 180 days after TCRalphabeta/CD19-depleted stem cell transplant. The receptors stem from a male patient between 10 and 17 years old who had a stem cell transplant for acute lymphoblastic leukemia, so the T cells may come from the graft donor. Each CDR3 is given with its conserved first and last residue. D genes are given only for firm matches. Clone size appears in some rows only: once, few, many, or a class for an expanded clone.

>TRBV25-1|many|TRBD2|TRBJ2-3
CASTGLAGDTQYF
TGTGCCAGCACTGGACTAGCTGGAGATACGCAGTATTTT
>TRBV6-2/TRBV6-3|many|-|TRBJ1-1
CASVLDPVFTEAFF
TGTGCCAGCGTCCTGGACCCAGTCTTCACTGAAGCTTTCTTT
>TRBV7-2|few|-|TRBJ2-7
CASSLAVGVGEQYF
TGTGCCAGCAGCTTAGCTGTGGGAGTGGGCGAGCAGTACTTC
>TRBV5-1|many|-|TRBJ1-6
CASSEHQSSYNSPLHF
TGCGCCAGCAGCGAACACCAGAGCTCCTATAATTCACCCCTCCACTTT
>TRBV20-1|many|TRBD2|TRBJ2-7
CSARAPSGATYEQYF
TGCAGTGCTAGAGCCCCTAGCGGGGCTACCTACGAGCAGTACTTC
>TRBV4-3|many|TRBD1|TRBJ2-7
CASSQEQGGEQYF
TGCGCCAGCAGCCAAGAACAGGGGGGCGAGCAGTACTTC
>TRBV7-2|many|-|TRBJ2-1
CASSLRTVQFF
TGTGCCAGCAGCTTAAGGACGGTGCAGTTCTTC
>TRBV12-3/TRBV12-4|many|TRBD1|TRBJ1-2
CASSPQGNYGYTF
TGTGCCAGCAGCCCACAGGGGAACTATGGCTACACCTTC
>TRBV5-4|few|TRBD1|TRBJ1-1
CASSRTGVLPGEGVFF
TGTGCCAGCAGCCGGACAGGTGTCTTGCCGGGAGAAGGGGTTTTCTTT
>TRBV27|many|-|TRBJ1-5
CASSLGQGRSQPQHF
TGTGCCAGCAGTTTAGGTCAGGGGCGATCGCAGCCCCAGCATTTT
>TRBV4-2|many|-|TRBJ2-7
CASSLTGVHEQYF
TGTGCCAGCAGCCTGACAGGAGTCCACGAGCAGTACTTC
>TRBV6-5|few|-|TRBJ1-1
CASSYQGSWQSNTEAFF
TGTGCCAGCAGTTATCAGGGTTCCTGGCAATCGAACACTGAAGCTTTCTTT
>TRBV25-1|many|-|TRBJ2-1
CASAFYNEQFF
TGTGCCAGCGCATTCTACAATGAGCAGTTCTTC
>TRBV5-1|-|TRBD2|TRBJ2-1
CASSLVAGGDVEQFF
TGCGCCAGCAGCTTGGTGGCGGGAGGCGACGTTGAGCAGTTCTTC
>TRBV6-2/TRBV6-3|many|-|TRBJ2-1
CASSYPRTYNEQFF
TGTGCCAGCAGTTACCCCCGGACCTACAATGAGCAGTTCTTC
>TRBV5-1|many|-|TRBJ1-2
CASSLGDNKGYGYTF
TGCGCCAGCAGCCTCGGGGACAACAAGGGCTATGGCTACACCTTC
>TRBV12-3/TRBV12-4|-|-|TRBJ2-3
CASRYMGSTDTQYF
TGTGCCAGCAGGTACATGGGAAGCACAGATACGCAGTATTTT
>TRBV6-2/TRBV6-3|many|TRBD1|TRBJ2-7
CASLRDRGYEQYF
TGTGCCAGCCTCCGGGACAGGGGTTACGAGCAGTACTTC
>TRBV7-3|few|TRBD2|TRBJ2-1
CASSFGTRISSARFSYNEQFF
TGTGCCAGCAGCTTCGGGACTAGGATCTCGTCCGCGCGCTTCTCCTACAATGAGCAGTTCTTC
>TRBV18|few|-|TRBJ2-1
CASSPLGGPGNEQFF
TGTGCCAGCTCACCTCTAGGGGGTCCGGGCAATGAGCAGTTCTTC
>TRBV29-1|many|TRBD1|TRBJ2-7
CSVEEWRTGGGEQYF
TGCAGCGTTGAAGAGTGGAGGACAGGGGGCGGCGAGCAGTACTTC
>TRBV12-3/TRBV12-4|once|-|TRBJ2-6
CTINYRVSSGANVLTF
TGTACCATCAATTACAGGGTGTCCTCTGGGGCCAACGTCCTGACTTTC
>TRBV20-1|many|-|TRBJ2-1
CSAPDGYNEQFF
TGCAGTGCGCCCGACGGATACAATGAGCAGTTCTTC
>TRBV27|few|TRBD1|TRBJ1-1
CASTLTGGMNTEAFF
TGTGCCAGCACCCTGACAGGGGGCATGAACACTGAAGCTTTCTTT
>TRBV12-5|many|-|TRBJ2-7
CASGLLSGQTYEQYF
TGTGCTAGTGGTTTATTATCCGGACAAACCTACGAGCAGTACTTC
>TRBV6-1|many|TRBD1|TRBJ2-5
CASSVGTGVRETQYF
TGTGCCAGCAGTGTAGGGACAGGGGTGCGAGAGACCCAGTACTTC
>TRBV11-2|many|-|TRBJ2-6
CASSFLRPGTFASGANVLTF
TGTGCCAGCAGCTTTCTTCGTCCCGGGACATTCGCTTCTGGGGCCAACGTCCTGACTTTC
>TRBV7-2|many|TRBD1|TRBJ1-1
CASSPGQGWYTEAFF
TGTGCCAGCAGCCCGGGACAGGGGTGGTACACTGAAGCTTTCTTT
>TRBV20-1|many|-|TRBJ1-5
CSAGGTLSNQPQHF
TGCAGTGCTGGGGGGACACTTAGCAATCAGCCCCAGCATTTT
>TRBV19|few|-|TRBJ1-1
CASWHGEAFF
TGTGCCTCTTGGCACGGGGAAGCTTTCTTT
>TRBV29-1|many|-|TRBJ2-3
CSVGPTSTDTQYF
TGCAGCGTTGGCCCTACTAGCACAGATACGCAGTATTTT
>TRBV5-1|many|-|TRBJ2-3
CASSSQLGADTQYF
TGCGCCAGCAGCTCCCAGCTAGGGGCAGATACGCAGTATTTT
>TRBV12-3/TRBV12-4|many|-|TRBJ1-5
CASSLAGGTREPQHF
TGTGCCAGCAGTTTAGCTGGGGGTACGCGGGAGCCCCAGCATTTT
>TRBV28|many|TRBD2|TRBJ2-7
CASSIGTSGSYEQYF
TGTGCCAGCAGTATCGGGACTAGCGGGAGTTACGAGCAGTACTTC
>TRBV28|many|-|TRBJ2-4
CASSSGDIQYF
TGTGCCAGCAGTTCCGGGGACATTCAGTACTTC
>TRBV15|many|TRBD2|TRBJ2-2
CATSRVGGGTGELFF
TGTGCCACCAGCAGAGTCGGGGGGGGCACCGGGGAGCTGTTTTTT
>TRBV10-3|many|-|TRBJ2-3
CAISESRHSDTQYF
TGTGCCATCAGTGAGTCCCGACACTCAGATACGCAGTATTTT
>TRBV5-6|many|-|TRBJ1-2
CASSAGDGGYTF
TGTGCCAGCAGCGCCGGCGACGGCGGCTACACCTTC
>TRBV5-1|many|-|TRBJ2-3
CASRLQGPTDTQYF
TGCGCCAGCAGACTCCAGGGGCCCACAGATACGCAGTATTTT
>TRBV18|many|-|TRBJ1-2
CASSPYPLAQGWEGYTF
TGTGCCAGCTCACCATACCCCTTAGCTCAGGGATGGGAAGGCTACACCTTC
>TRBV29-1|many|-|TRBJ2-5
CSVARAQETQYF
TGCAGCGTGGCCCGGGCCCAAGAGACCCAGTACTTC
>TRBV4-2|many|TRBD1|TRBJ1-4
CASSHTGTGVEATNEKLFF
TGTGCCAGCAGCCATACCGGGACAGGGGTGGAAGCAACTAATGAAAAACTGTTTTTT
>TRBV12-3/TRBV12-4|-|-|TRBJ1-2
CASSSPRGENYGYTF
TGTGCCAGCAGTTCTCCGCGCGGGGAAAACTATGGCTACACCTTC
>TRBV9|many|-|TRBJ2-1
CASSQVAVNYNEQFF
TGTGCCAGCAGCCAAGTAGCGGTCAACTACAATGAGCAGTTCTTC